Below, one T cell receptor beta chain is given with its context. The assay was immunoSEQ multiplex PCR, and TCRdb's table has in-frame clones only and misses some. Among 150,000 to 160,000 clones listed, 70% to 90% were seen once. An approximately 130-subject validation cohort, separate from the roughly 670-subject first cohort, supplied the donors. These data belong to a study of cytomegalovirus exposure and HLA in healthy donors. As for the study in general: The approximately 120 validation repertoires were reported in a later analysis to have been generated on the same platform as the approximately 700 first-cohort repertoires.

This sequence originates from a human donor in good health. Sequenced material: PBMCs.

The CDR3 reads CSVENRGLDYGYTF. The CDR3 DNA reads as TGCAGCGTTGAAAACAGGGGACTTGACTATGGCTACACCTTC. This chain uses TRBV29-1 with TRBJ1-2, with 7 bases aligning to TRBD1. CDR1 and CDR2 from the germline V gene are SQVTM and ANQGSEA. Trimming cost V 2 bases and J 3 bases; bases outside gene matches: 6. The CDR3 runs to 14 residues.